Given below is one T cell receptor beta chain in context. Authors' analysis steps: Estimated nucleated cell counts came from reference gene primer amplification. The method was immunoSEQ multiplex PCR; TCRdb's version includes in-frame clones alone and lacks a portion of them. V and J calls and clone size are as listed in that table; D and trimming were resolved from the DNA. The top ten clones hold about 10% of a sample with around 97,000 clones, around four fifths of them seen once. Germline CDR1 and CDR2: SGHVS and FQNEAQ. The CDR3 runs to 12 residues. Unmatched junction bases numbered 5, after V lost 5 bases and J lost 8 bases. This record belongs to a study of blood T cell repertoires in COVID-19. For the study at large: The United States, Italy and Spain supplied acute and convalescent COVID-19 samples. The analysed material was cDNA or gDNA that came from T cells, B-cell-depleted T cells, or PBMCs.

The clonotype originates from a man in his 70s with acute or convalescent COVID-19. The chain has TRBV7-8 and TRBJ1-2, with TRBD1 matching over 7 bases. Sequencing was carried out using peripheral blood. This chain's CDR3 is CASSETGLGYTF. CDR3 DNA: TGTGCCAGCAGCGAGACAGGGCTCGGCTACACCTTC. The whole variable domain, remainder taken from reference TRBV7-8 and TRBJ1-2, is GAGVSQSPRYKVAKRGQDVALRCDPISGHVSLFWYQQALGQGPEFLTYFQNEAQLDKSGLPSDRFFAERPEGSVSTLKIQRTQQEDSAVYLCASSETGLGYTFGSGTRLTVV.